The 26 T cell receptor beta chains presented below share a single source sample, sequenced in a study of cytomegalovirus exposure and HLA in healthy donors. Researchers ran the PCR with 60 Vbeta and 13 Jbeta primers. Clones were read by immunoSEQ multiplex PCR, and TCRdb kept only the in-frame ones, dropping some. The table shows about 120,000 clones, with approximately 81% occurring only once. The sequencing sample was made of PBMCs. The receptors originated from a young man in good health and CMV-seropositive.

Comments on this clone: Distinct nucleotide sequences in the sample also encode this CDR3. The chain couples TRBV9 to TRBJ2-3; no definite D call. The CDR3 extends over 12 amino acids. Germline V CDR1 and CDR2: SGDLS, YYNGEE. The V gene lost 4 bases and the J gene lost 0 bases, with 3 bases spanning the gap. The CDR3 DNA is TGTGCCAGCAGCCCAAGCACAGATACGCAGTATTTT. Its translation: CASSPSTDTQYF.

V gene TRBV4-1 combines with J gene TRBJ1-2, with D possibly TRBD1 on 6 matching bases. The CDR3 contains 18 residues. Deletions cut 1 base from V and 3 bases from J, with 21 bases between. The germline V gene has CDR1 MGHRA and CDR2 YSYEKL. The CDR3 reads CASSQGQLSGTQYYGYTF. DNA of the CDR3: TGCGCCAGCAGCCAAGGCCAACTTTCGGGGACACAATACTATGGCTACACCTTC.

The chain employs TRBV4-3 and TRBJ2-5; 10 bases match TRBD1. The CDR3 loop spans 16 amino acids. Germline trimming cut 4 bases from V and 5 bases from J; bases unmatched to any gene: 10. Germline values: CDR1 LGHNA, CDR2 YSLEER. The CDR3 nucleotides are TGCGCCAGCAGCCCCGGCCCCGGGACAGGGGTGGAGACCCAGTACTTC. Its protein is CASSPGPGTGVETQYF.

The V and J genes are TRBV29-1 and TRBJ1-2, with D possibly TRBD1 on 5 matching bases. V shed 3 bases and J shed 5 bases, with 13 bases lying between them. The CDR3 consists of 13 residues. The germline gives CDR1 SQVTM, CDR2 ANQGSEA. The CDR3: CSVERGRDYGYTF. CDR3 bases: TGCAGCGTTGAGCGGGGGAGGGATTATGGCTACACCTTC. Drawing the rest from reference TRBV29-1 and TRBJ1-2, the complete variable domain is SAVISQKPSRDICQRGTSLTIQCQVDSQVTMMFWYRQQPGQSLTLIATANQGSEATYESGFVIDKFPISRPNLTFSTLTVSNMSPEDSSIYLCSVERGRDYGYTFGSGTRLTVV.

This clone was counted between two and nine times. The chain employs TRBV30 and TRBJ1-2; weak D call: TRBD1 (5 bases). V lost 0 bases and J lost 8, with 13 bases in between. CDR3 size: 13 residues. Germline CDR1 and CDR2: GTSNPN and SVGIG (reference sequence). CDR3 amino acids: CAWSVHGAGGYTF. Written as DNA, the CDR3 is TGTGCCTGGAGTGTCCATGGGGCAGGAGGCTACACCTTC.

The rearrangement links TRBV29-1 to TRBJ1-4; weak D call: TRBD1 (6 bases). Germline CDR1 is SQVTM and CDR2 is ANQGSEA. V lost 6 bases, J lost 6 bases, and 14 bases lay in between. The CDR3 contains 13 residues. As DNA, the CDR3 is TGCAGCGTCGGGACATCCTGGGATGAAAAACTGTTTTTT. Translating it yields CSVGTSWDEKLFF.

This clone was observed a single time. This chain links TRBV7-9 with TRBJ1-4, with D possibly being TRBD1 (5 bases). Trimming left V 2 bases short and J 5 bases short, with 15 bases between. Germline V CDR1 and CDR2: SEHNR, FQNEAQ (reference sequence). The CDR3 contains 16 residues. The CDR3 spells CASSLSLGRGNEKLFF. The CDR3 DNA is TGTGCCAGCAGCTTATCTTTGGGGCGGGGAAATGAAAAACTGTTTTTT.

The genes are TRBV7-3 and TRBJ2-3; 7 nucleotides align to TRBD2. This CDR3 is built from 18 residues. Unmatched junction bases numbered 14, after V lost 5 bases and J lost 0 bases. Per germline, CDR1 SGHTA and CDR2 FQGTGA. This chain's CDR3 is CASSPGRASGHSTDTQYF. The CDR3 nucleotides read TGTGCCAGCAGCCCGGGCCGGGCTAGCGGCCATAGCACAGATACGCAGTATTTT. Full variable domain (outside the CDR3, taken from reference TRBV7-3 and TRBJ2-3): GAGVSQTPSNKVTEKGKYVELRCDPISGHTALYWYRQSLGQGPEFLIYFQGTGAADDSGLPNDRFFAVRPEGSVSTLKIQRTERGDSAVYLCASSPGRASGHSTDTQYFGPGTRLTVL.

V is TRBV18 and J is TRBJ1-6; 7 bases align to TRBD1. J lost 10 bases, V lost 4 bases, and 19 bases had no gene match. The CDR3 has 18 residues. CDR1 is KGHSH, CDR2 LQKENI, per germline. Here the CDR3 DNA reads TGTGCCAGCTCACTCTACGCCGTGGACTTACAGGGGAGGTCACCCCTCCACTTT. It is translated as CASSLYAVDLQGRSPLHF.

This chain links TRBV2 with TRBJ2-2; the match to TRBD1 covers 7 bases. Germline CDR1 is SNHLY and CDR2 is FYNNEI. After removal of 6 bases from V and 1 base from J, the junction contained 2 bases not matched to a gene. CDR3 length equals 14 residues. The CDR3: CASRSGGNTGELFF. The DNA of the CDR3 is TGTGCCAGCAGGTCAGGGGGGAACACCGGGGAGCTGTTTTTT.

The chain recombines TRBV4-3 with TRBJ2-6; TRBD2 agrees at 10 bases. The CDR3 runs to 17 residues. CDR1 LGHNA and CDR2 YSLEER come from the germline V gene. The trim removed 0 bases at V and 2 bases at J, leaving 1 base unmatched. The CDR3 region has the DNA TGCGCCAGCAGCCAAGATGGGACTAGCGCTGGGGCCAACGTCCTGACTTTC. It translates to CASSQDGTSAGANVLTF.

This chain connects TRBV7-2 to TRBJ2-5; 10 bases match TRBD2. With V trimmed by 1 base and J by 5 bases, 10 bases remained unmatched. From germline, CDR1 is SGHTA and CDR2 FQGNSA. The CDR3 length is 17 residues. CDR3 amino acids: CASSLGRASGSSETQYF. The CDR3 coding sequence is TGTGCCAGCAGCTTAGGACGGGCTAGCGGGAGCAGTGAGACCCAGTACTTC.

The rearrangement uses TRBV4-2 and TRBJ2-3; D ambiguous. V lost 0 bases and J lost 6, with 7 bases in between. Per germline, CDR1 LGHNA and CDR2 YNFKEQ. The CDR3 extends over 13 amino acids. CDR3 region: CASSQDPPDTQYF. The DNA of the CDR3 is TGTGCCAGCAGCCAAGACCCCCCGGATACGCAGTATTTT.

The CDR3 nucleotides read TGTGCCACCACCACCGGGACTGGGAATAATTCACCCCTCCACTTT. Protein: CATTTGTGNNSPLHF. This chain connects TRBV28 to TRBJ1-6, with a weak D call TRBD1 (5 bases). This CDR3 is 15 amino acids long. The V end lost 10 bases, the J end lost 5 bases, and 18 bases lay between the germline ends. Per the germline V gene, CDR1 is MDHEN and CDR2 is SYDVKM. The full variable domain, in which reference TRBV28 and TRBJ1-6 provide the parts outside the CDR3, is DVKVTQSSRYLVKRTGEKVFLECVQDMDHENMFWYRQDPGLGLRLIYFSYDVKMKEKGDIPEGYSVSREKKERFSLILESASTNQTSMYLCATTTGTGNNSPLHFGNGTRLTVT.

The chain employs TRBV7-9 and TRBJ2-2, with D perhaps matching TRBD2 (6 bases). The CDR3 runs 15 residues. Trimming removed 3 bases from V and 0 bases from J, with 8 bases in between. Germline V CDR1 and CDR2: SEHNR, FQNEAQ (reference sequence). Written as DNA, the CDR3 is TGTGCCAGCAGCTTTGGCGGGGCGAACACCGGGGAGCTGTTTTTT. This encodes CASSFGGANTGELFF.

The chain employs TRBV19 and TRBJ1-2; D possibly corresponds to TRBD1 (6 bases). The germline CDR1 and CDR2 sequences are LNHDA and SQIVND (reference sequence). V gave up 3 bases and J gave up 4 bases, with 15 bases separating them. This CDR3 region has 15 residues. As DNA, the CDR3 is TGTGCCAGTAGTATCGACAGGCAACCACTCTATGGCTACACCTTC. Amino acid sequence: CASSIDRQPLYGYTF.

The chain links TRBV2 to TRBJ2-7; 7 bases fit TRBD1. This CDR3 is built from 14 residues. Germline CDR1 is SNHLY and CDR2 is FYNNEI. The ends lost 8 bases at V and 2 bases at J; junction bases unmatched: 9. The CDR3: CASCTGQVPYEQYF. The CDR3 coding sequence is TGTGCCAGCTGTACAGGACAGGTTCCCTACGAGCAGTACTTC.

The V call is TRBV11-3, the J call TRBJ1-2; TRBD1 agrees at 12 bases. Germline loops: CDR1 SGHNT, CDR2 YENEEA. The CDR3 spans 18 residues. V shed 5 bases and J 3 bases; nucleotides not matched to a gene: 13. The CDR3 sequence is CASSPRGQGAPFYYGYTF. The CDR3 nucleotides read TGTGCCAGCAGCCCGCGGGGACAGGGGGCGCCTTTTTACTATGGCTACACCTTC.

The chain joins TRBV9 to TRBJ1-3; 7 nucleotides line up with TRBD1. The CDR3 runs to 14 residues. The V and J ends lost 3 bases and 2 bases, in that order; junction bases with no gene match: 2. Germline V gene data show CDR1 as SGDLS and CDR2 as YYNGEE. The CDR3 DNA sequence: TGTGCCAGCAGCGCAGGGGGTCCTGGAAACACCATATATTTT. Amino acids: CASSAGGPGNTIYF.

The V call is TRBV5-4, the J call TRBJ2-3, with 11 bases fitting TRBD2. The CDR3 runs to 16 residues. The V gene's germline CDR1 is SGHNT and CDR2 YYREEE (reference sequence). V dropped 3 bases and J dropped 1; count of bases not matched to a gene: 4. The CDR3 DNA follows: TGTGCCAGCAGCTCATCGACTAGCGGGGGCACAGATACGCAGTATTTT. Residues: CASSSSTSGGTDTQYF.

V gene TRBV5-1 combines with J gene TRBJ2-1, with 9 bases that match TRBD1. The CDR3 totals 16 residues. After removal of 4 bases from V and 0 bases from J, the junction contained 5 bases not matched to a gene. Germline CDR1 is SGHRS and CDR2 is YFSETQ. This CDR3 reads CASSPGQGRSYNEQFF. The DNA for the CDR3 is TGCGCCAGCAGCCCCGGACAGGGGCGCTCCTACAATGAGCAGTTCTTC.

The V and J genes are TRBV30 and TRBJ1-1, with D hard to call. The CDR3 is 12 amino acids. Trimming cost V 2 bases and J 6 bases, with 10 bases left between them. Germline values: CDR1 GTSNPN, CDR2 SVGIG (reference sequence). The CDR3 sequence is CAWSSVAPEAFF. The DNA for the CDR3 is TGTGCCTGGAGTTCTGTGGCTCCTGAAGCTTTCTTT.

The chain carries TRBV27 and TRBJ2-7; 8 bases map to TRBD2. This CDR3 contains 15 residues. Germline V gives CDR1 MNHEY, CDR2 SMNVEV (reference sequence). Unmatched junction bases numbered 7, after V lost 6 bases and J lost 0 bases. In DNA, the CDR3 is TGTGCCAGCAGCCCGCTAGCGGGTATCTCCTACGAGCAGTACTTC. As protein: CASSPLAGISYEQYF.

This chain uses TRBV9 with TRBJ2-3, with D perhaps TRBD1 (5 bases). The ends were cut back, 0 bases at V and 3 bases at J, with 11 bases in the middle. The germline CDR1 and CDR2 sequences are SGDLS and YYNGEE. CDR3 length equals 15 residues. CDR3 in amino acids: CASSVEGIGTDTQYF. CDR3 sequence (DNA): TGTGCCAGCAGCGTAGAGGGGATCGGAACAGATACGCAGTATTTT.

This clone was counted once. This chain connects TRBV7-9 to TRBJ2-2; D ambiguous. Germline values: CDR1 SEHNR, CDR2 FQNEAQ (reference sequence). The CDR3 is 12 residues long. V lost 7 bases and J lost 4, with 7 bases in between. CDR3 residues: CASIDTTGELFF. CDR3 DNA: TGTGCCAGCATCGACACCACCGGGGAGCTGTTTTTT. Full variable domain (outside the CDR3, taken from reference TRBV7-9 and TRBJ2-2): DTGVSQNPRHKITKRGQNVTFRCDPISEHNRLYWYRQTLGQGPEFLTYFQNEAQLEKSRLLSDRFSAERPKGSFSTLEIQRTEQGDSAMYLCASIDTTGELFFGEGSRLTVL.

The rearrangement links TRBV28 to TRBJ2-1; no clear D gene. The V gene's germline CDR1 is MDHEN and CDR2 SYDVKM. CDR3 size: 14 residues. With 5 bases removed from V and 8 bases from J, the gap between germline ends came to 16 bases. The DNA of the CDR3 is TGTGCCAGCAGTACGGCAGACTGGAACGATGAGCAGTTCTTC. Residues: CASSTADWNDEQFF.